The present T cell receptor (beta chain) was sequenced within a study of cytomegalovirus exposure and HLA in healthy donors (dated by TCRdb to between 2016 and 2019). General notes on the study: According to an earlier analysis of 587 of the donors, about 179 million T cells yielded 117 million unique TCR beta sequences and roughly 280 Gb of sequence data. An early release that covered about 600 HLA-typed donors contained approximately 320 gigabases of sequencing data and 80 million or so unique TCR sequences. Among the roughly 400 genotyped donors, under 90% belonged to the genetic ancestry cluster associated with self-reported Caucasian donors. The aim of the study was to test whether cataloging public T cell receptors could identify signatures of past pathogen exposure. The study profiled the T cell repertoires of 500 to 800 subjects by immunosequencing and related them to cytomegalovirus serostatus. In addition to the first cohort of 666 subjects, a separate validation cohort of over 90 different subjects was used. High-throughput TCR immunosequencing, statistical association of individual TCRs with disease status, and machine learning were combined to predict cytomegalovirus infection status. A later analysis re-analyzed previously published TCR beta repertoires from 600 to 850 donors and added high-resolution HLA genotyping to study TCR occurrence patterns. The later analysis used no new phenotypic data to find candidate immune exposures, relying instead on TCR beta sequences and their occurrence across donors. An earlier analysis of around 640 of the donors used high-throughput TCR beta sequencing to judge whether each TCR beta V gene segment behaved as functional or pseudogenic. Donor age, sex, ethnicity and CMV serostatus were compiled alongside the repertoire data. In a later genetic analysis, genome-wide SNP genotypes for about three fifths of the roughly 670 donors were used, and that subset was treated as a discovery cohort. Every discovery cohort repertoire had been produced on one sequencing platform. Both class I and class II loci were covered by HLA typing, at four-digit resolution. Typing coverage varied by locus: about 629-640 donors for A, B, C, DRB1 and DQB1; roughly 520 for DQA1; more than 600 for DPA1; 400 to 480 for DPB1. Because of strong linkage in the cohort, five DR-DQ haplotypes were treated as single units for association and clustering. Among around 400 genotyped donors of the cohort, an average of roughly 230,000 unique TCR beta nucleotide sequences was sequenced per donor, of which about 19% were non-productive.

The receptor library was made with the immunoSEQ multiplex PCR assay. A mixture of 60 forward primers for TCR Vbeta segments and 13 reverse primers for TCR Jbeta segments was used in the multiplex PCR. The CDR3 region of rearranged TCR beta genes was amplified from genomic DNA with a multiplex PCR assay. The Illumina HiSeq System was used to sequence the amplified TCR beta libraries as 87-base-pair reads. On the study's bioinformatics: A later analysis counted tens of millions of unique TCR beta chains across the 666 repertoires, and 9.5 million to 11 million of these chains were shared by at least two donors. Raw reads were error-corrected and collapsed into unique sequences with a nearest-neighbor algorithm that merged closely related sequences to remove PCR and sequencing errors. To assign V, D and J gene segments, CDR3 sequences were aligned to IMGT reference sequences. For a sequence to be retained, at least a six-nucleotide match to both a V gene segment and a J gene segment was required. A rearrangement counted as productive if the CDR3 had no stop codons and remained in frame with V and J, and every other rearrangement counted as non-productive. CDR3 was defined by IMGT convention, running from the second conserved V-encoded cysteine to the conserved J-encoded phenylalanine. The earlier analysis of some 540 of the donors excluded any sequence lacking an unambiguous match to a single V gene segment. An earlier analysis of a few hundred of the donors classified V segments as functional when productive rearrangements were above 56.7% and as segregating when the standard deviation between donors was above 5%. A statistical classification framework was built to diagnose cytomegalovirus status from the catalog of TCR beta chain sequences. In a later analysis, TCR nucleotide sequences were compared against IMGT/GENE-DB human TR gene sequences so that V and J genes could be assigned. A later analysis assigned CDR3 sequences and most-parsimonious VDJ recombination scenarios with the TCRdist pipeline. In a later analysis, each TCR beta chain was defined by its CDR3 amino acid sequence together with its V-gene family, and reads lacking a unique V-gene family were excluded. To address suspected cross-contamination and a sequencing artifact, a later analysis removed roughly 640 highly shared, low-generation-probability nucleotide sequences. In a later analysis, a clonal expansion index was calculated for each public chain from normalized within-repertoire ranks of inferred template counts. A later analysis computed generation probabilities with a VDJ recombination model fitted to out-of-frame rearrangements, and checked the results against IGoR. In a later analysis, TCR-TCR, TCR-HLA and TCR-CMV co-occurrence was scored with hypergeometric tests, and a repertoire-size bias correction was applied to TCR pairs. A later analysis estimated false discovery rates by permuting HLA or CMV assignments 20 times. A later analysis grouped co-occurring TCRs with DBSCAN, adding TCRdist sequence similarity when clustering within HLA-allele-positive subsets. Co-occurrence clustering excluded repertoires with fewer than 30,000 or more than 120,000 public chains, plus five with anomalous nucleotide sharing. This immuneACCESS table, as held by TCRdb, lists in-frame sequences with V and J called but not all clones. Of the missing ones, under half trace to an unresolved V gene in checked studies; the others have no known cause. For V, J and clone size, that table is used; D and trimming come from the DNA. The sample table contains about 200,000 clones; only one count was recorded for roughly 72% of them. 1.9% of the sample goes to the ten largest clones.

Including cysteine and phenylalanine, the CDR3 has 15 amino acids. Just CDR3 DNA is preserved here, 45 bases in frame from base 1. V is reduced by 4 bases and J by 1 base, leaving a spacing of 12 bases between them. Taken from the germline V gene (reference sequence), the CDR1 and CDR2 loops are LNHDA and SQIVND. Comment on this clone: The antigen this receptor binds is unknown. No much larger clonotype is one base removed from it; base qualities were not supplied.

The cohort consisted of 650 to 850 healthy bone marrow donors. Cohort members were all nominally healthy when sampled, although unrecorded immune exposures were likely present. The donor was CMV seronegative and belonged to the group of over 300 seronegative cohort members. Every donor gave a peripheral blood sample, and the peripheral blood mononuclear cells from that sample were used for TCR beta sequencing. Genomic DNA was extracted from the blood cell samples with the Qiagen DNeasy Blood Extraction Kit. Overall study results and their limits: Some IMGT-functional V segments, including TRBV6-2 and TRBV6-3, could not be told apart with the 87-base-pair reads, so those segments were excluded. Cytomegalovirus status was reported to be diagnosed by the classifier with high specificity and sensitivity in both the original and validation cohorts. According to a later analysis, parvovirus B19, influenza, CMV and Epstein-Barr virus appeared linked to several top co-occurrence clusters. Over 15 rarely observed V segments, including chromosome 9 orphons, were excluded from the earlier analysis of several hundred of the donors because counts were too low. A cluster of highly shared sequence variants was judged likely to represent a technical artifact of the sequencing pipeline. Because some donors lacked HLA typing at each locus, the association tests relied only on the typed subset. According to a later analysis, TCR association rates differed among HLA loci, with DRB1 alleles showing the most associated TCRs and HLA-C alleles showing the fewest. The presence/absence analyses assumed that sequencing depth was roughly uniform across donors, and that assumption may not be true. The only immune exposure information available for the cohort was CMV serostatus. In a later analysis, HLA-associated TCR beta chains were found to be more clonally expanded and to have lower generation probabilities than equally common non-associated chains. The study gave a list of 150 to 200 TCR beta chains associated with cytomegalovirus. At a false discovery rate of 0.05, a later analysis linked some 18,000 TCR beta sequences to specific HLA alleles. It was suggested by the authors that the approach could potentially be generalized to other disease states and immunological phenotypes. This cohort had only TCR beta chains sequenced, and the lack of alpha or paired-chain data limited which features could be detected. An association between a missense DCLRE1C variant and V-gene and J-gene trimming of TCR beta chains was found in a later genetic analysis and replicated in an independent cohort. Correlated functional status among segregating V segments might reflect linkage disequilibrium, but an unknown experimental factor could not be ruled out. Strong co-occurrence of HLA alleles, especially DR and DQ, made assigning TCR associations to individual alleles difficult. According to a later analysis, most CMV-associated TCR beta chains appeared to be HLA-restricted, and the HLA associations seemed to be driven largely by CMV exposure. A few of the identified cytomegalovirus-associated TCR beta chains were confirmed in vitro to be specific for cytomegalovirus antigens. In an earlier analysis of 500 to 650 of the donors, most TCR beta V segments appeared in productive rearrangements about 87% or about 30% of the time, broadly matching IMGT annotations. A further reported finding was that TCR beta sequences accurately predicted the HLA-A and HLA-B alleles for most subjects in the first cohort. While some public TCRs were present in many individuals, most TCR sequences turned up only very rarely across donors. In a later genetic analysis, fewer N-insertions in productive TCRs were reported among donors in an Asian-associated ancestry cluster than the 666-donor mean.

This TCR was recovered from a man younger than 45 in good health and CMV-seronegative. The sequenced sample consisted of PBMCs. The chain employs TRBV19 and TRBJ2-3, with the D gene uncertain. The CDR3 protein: CASSSEGDGTDTQYF. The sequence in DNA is TGTGCCAGTAGTAGCGAAGGAGATGGCACAGATACGCAGTATTTT.